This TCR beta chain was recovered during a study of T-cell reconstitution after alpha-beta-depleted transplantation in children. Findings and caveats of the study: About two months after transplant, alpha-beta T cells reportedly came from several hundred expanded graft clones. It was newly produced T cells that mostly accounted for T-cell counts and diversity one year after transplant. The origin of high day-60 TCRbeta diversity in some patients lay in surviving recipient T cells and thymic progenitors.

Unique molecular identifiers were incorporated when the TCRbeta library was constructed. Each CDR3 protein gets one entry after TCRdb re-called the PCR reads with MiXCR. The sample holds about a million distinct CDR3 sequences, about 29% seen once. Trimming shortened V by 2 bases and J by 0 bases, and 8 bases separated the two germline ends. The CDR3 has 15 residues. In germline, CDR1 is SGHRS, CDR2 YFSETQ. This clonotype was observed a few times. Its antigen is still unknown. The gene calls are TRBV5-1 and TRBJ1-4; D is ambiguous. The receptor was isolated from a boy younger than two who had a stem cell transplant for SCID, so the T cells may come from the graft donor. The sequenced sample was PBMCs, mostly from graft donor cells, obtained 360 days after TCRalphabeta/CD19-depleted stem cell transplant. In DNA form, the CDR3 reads TGCGCCAGCAGCTTCTCTATTGCAACTAATGAAAAACTGTTTTTT. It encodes CASSFSIATNEKLFF.